This TCR beta chain stems from a study of OX40 agonist ivuxolimab in advanced cancers. Background on the study: The treatment was a fully human IgG2 OX40 agonist, ivuxolimab. General study findings and limits: In CD8+ T cells, expanded clones were on average more numerous than in CD4+. Several nonresponders also turned out to have low normalized T-cell clonal expansion.

Here immunoSEQ multiplex PCR was the method, and the copy in TCRdb shows in-frame clones only, minus some. The sample shows fewer than 40,000 clones, around four fifths of them seen only once. CDR1 is MNHEY and CDR2 is SMNVEV in the germline V gene (reference sequence). Trimming cost V 6 bases and J 6 bases; bases outside gene matches: 5. The CDR3 is 12 amino acids. Regarding this clone: Its cognate antigen is unknown.

The rearrangement uses TRBV27 and TRBJ2-7; 7 nucleotides align to TRBD2. Sequenced here: CD4+ or CD8+ T cells sorted from blood, sampled in a trial of the OX40 agonist ivuxolimab. The sequence came from an adult with an advanced solid tumor such as melanoma, head and neck, liver or kidney cancer. The CDR3 protein is CASSPRGGEQYF. CDR3 DNA: TGTGCCAGCAGCCCGCGCGGGGGCGAGCAGTACTTC.